This T cell receptor (beta chain) was sequenced for a study of blood T cell repertoires in COVID-19. Study-wide background: Samples came from the United States, Italy and Spain, spanning acute and convalescent COVID-19. The analysed material was cDNA or gDNA that came from T cells, B-cell-depleted T cells, or PBMCs.

CDR3 length: 15 residues. The J segment lost 2 bases and the V segment lost 0 bases, leaving 1 base of the junction unmatched. Looked up from germline, CDR1 is SGHRS and CDR2 is YFSETQ. Original processing notes: Reference gene primer amplification gave nucleated cell count estimates. Produced via immunoSEQ multiplex PCR; TCRdb's table is partial and in-frame only. That table furnishes V, J and clone size, whereas the DNA furnished D and trimming. The data contain 30,000 to 35,000 clones, more than 85% of them seen just once; the ten biggest clones take up less than 5.5%. The source of this sequence is a human donor in a cohort sampled during active COVID-19. This chain links TRBV5-1 with TRBJ2-2, with 7 bases aligning to TRBD1. Sample: peripheral blood. CDR3 protein: CASSLGGGNTGELFF. CDR3 coding DNA: TGCGCCAGCAGCTTGGGAGGGGGCAACACCGGGGAGCTGTTTTTT.